The clone carrying this TCR beta chain was detected a few times. The sample originates from a study of T cells after yellow fever vaccination. TCRdb itself ran the 5' RACE reads through MiXCR, one entry per CDR3 protein. This table holds around 350,000 distinct CDR3 sequences, around a tenth found once. V lost 2 bases and J 5 bases, leaving 11 bases between the germline ends. CDR3 length: 14 residues. Germline loops: CDR1 SGHRS, CDR2 YFSETQ. This chain uses TRBV5-1 with TRBJ2-1; D possibly corresponds to TRBD2 (5 bases). This clonotype was obtained from a man aged 18 to 29 who received the YFV17D yellow fever vaccine. The source material was PBMCs, sampled on the day of the first yellow fever vaccination. The CDR3 DNA reads as TGCGCCAGCAGCTTACGGTCCGGGAACAATGAGCAGTTCTTC. This gives the protein CASSLRSGNNEQFF. The full variable domain, its missing parts supplied by reference TRBV5-1 and TRBJ2-1, is KAGVTQTPRYLIKTRGQQVTLSCSPISGHRSVSWYQQTPGQGLQFLFEYFSETQRNKGNFPGRFSGRQFSNSRSEMNVSTLELGDSALYLCASSLRSGNNEQFFGPGTRLTVL.